These 21 T cell receptor beta chains share one sample of origin, sequenced in a study of blood T cell repertoires in COVID-19. Sequenced by immunoSEQ multiplex PCR; TCRdb stores in-frame clones only, minus some. The sample consists of 150,000 to 200,000 clones, about 83% of them appearing once. The specimen was peripheral blood. These TCRs come from a woman between 65 and 79 years old with COVID-19, enrolled during active disease.

The genes are TRBV18 and TRBJ1-4; 8 nucleotides align to TRBD1. The CDR3 is 17 amino acids. Trimming removed 2 bases from V and 0 bases from J; junction bases left unmatched: 5. CDR1 is KGHSH and CDR2 is LQKENI in the germline V gene. The CDR3 sequence: CASSPATGGATNEKLFF. CDR3 bases: TGTGCCAGCTCACCAGCCACAGGGGGTGCAACTAATGAAAAACTGTTTTTT.

This clone was observed a few times. This chain connects TRBV10-3 to TRBJ1-5; TRBD1 matches 8 bases. Trimming took 11 bases from V and 4 from J; bases not matched to a gene: 16. The CDR3 contains 16 residues. Germline V gene lookup returns CDR1 ENHRY and CDR2 SYGVKD. The CDR3 reads CAVASGGQGINQPQHF. The CDR3, as DNA: TGTGCCGTAGCTAGTGGCGGACAGGGCATAAATCAGCCCCAGCATTTT.

In this sample, this clone turned up once. The V call is TRBV12-3 or TRBV12-4, the J call TRBJ2-7; TRBD2 might be the D (6 bases). V was trimmed by 2 bases and J by 6 bases, leaving 11 bases between them. This CDR3 contains 13 residues. The CDR3 nucleotides read TGTGCCAGCAGTTTACAGGAGGGCGGCGAGCAGTACTTC. It is translated as CASSLQEGGEQYF.

This chain connects TRBV18 to TRBJ1-2; D not certain. CDR1 is KGHSH, CDR2 LQKENI, per germline. The CDR3 consists of 15 residues. V lost 1 base and J lost 4, with 13 bases in between. CDR3 loop: CASSPLTGEGYGYTF. CDR3 sequence (DNA): TGTGCCAGCTCACCACTGACGGGTGAAGGCTATGGCTACACCTTC.

The chain combines TRBV21-1 with TRBJ2-2; TRBD1 is taken as the D call from the table, unchecked against the DNA. TRBV21-1 has pseudogene status. This CDR3 is built from 17 residues. The CDR3 loop is CASSKGTETCSTGELFF. The CDR3 bases are TGTGCCAGCAGCAAAGGGACAGAGACATGTTCAACCGGGGAGCTGTTTTTT.

This chain joins TRBV5-1 and TRBJ2-2, with D possibly TRBD2 on 5 matching bases. Germline V gene lookup returns CDR1 SGHRS and CDR2 YFSETQ. The CDR3 loop spans 16 amino acids. V dropped 2 bases and J dropped 2 bases, with 13 bases sitting between them. CDR3 residues: CASSFGLQTNTGELFF. CDR3 nucleotides: TGCGCCAGCAGCTTTGGACTCCAAACTAACACCGGGGAGCTGTTTTTT.

The V and J genes are TRBV4-3 and TRBJ2-7; 14 bases line up with TRBD2. The germline V gene encodes CDR1 LGHNA and CDR2 YSLEER. The V gene end was trimmed by 4 bases and the J gene end by 4 bases; junction bases not matched to a gene: 9. The CDR3 runs 17 residues. CDR3 in amino acids: CASSPAGLAGGAYEQYF. CDR3 DNA: TGCGCCAGCAGCCCCGCAGGACTAGCGGGAGGTGCGTACGAGCAGTACTTC.

This chain joins TRBV3-1 (or the pseudogene TRBV3-2) and TRBJ1-1; tentatively, D is TRBD1 (5 bases). The V gene's germline CDR1 is LGHDT and CDR2 YNNKEL (reference sequence). The germline V and J ends were trimmed by 1 base and 5 bases, with 11 bases remaining between them. The CDR3 runs 14 residues. As DNA, the CDR3 is TGTGCCAGCAGCCAAGGTTGGACACCGACTGAAGCTTTCTTT. Translation: CASSQGWTPTEAFF.

The rearrangement joins TRBV5-1 to TRBJ2-5; 8 bases are shared with TRBD1. Looked up from germline, CDR1 is SGHRS and CDR2 is YFSETQ. The CDR3 sequence is 14 residues long. The V and J ends lost 4 bases and 3 bases, in that order; junction bases with no gene match: 5. CDR3 coding DNA: TGCGCCAGCAGCACGGGACAGGCCGAAGAGACCCAGTACTTC. Translation: CASSTGQAEETQYF. Full variable domain (outside the CDR3, taken from reference TRBV5-1 and TRBJ2-5): KAGVTQTPRYLIKTRGQQVTLSCSPISGHRSVSWYQQTPGQGLQFLFEYFSETQRNKGNFPGRFSGRQFSNSRSEMNVSTLELGDSALYLCASSTGQAEETQYFGPGTRLLVL.

J is TRBJ1-5 and V is TRBV5-5; 11 nucleotides match TRBD1. CDR1 SGHKS and CDR2 YYEKEE come from the germline V gene (reference sequence). The V and J ends lost 4 bases and 6 bases, in that order; junction bases with no gene match: 6. This CDR3 has 15 residues. CDR3 DNA: TGTGCCAGCAGCCCCGGACAGGGGGCTAGTCAGCCCCAGCATTTT. As protein: CASSPGQGASQPQHF.

The V call is TRBV5-1, the J call TRBJ2-5; 9 positions agree with TRBD1. After removal of 0 bases from V and 5 bases from J, the junction contained 8 bases not matched to a gene. Germline assignment: CDR1 SGHRS and CDR2 YFSETQ. The CDR3 runs 16 residues. CDR3 bases: TGCGCCAGCAGCTTGGCCGGGACAGGGTCAATGGAGACCCAGTACTTC. Encoded protein: CASSLAGTGSMETQYF.

The chain recombines TRBV4-1 with TRBJ2-3; maybe TRBD2 (6 bases). This CDR3 has 15 residues. With 3 bases removed from V and 0 bases from J, the gap between germline ends came to 10 bases. Germline CDR1 MGHRA, CDR2 YSYEKL. The CDR3 reads CASSHPGTSTDTQYF. For the CDR3, the DNA is TGCGCCAGCAGCCACCCAGGGACTAGCACAGATACGCAGTATTTT.

The V call is TRBV28, the J call TRBJ1-1; possibly TRBD1 for D (5 bases). Trimming removed 5 bases from V and 7 bases from J, with 17 bases in between. Per the germline V gene, CDR1 is MDHEN and CDR2 is SYDVKM. The CDR3 runs 14 residues. In DNA, the CDR3 is TGTGCCAGCAGTCCACCGGACAACCGACGTGAAGCTTTCTTT. This gives the protein CASSPPDNRREAFF. The full variable domain, rest sourced from reference TRBV28 and TRBJ1-1, is DVKVTQSSRYLVKRTGEKVFLECVQDMDHENMFWYRQDPGLGLRLIYFSYDVKMKEKGDIPEGYSVSREKKERFSLILESASTNQTSMYLCASSPPDNRREAFFGQGTRLTVV.

This clone appeared a single time. CDR3 nucleotide sequence: TGTGCCAGCAGTGAAGCCCTCTCCTACGAGCAGTACTTC. It yields the protein CASSEALSYEQYF. This chain links TRBV2 with TRBJ2-7; no clear D. The CDR3 sequence is 13 residues long. V lost 0 bases, J lost 0 bases, and 3 bases lay in between. Per the germline V gene, CDR1 is SNHLY and CDR2 is FYNNEI. The variable domain in full, with the rest retrieved from reference TRBV2 and TRBJ2-7, is EPEVTQTPSHQVTQMGQEVILRCVPISNHLYFYWYRQILGQKVEFLVSFYNNEISEKSEIFDDQFSVERPDGSNFTLKIRSTKLEDSAMYFCASSEALSYEQYFGPGTRLTVT.

V and J are TRBV3-1 (or the pseudogene TRBV3-2) and TRBJ2-7; TRBD1 might be the D (5 bases). This CDR3 comprises 14 residues. Germline CDR1 LGHDT, CDR2 YNNKEL (reference sequence). The ends were cut back, 4 bases at V and 2 bases at J, with 12 bases in the middle. The CDR3 DNA follows: TGTGCCAGCAGCCCTAGGGCAGGGACCTACGAGCAGTACTTC. Its translation: CASSPRAGTYEQYF.

This chain connects TRBV7-3 to TRBJ1-1; no clear D gene. The CDR3 consists of 14 residues. The V gene's germline CDR1 is SGHTA and CDR2 FQGTGA. V was cut by 1 base and J by 1 base, with 7 bases left in between. CDR3 in amino acids: CASSLNPGNTEAFF. As DNA, the CDR3 is TGTGCCAGCAGCTTAAATCCAGGGAACACTGAAGCTTTCTTT. The whole variable domain, remainder taken from reference TRBV7-3 and TRBJ1-1, is GAGVSQTPSNKVTEKGKYVELRCDPISGHTALYWYRQSLGQGPEFLIYFQGTGAADDSGLPNDRFFAVRPEGSVSTLKIQRTERGDSAVYLCASSLNPGNTEAFFGQGTRLTVV.

In its sample, this clone was seen once. The rearrangement links TRBV4-1 to TRBJ2-7, with 8 bases identical to TRBD1. The CDR3 covers 13 residues. Per the germline V gene, CDR1 is MGHRA and CDR2 is YSYEKL. The trim removed 5 bases at V and 2 bases at J, leaving 2 bases unmatched. CDR3 nucleotides: TGCGCCAGCAGCTACAGGGGGACCTACGAGCAGTACTTC. Protein sequence: CASSYRGTYEQYF.

CDR3 residues: CASSLYVSDRSTDTQYF. The CDR3 DNA reads as TGTGCCAGCAGCTTATATGTTTCGGACAGGAGCACAGATACGCAGTATTTT. The chain is built from TRBV7-4 and TRBJ2-3; 7 positions match TRBD1. The J segment lost 0 bases and the V segment lost 2 bases, leaving 8 bases of the junction unmatched. This CDR3 has 17 amino acids. Germline values: CDR1 SGHVT, CDR2 SQSDAQ.

This chain links TRBV6-5 with TRBJ1-5; no clear D. CDR1 is MNHEY, CDR2 SVGAGI, per germline. V lost 4 bases, J lost 4 bases, and 14 bases lay in between. CDR3 size: 15 residues. The CDR3 is CASSSLPTGNQPQHF. CDR3 DNA sequence: TGTGCCAGCAGTTCCCTTCCGACGGGAAATCAGCCCCAGCATTTT.

This clone was detected a few times. The CDR3 region has the DNA TGTGCCAGCAGCGGGGGACTAGCGGGAGGACACAATGAGCAGTTCTTC. Its translation is CASSGGLAGGHNEQFF. The chain combines TRBV6-6 with TRBJ2-1, with TRBD2 matching over 15 bases. The CDR3 consists of 16 residues. After removal of 6 bases from V and 5 bases from J, the junction contained 5 bases not matched to a gene. The germline V gene has CDR1 MNHNY and CDR2 SVGAGI (reference sequence).

In its sample, this clone was seen once. The chain links TRBV6-5 to TRBJ2-1, with TRBD1 as a possible D gene (6 bases). The CDR3 contains 13 residues. Trimming cost V 2 bases and J 9 bases, with 11 bases left between them. The germline CDR1 and CDR2 sequences are MNHEY and SVGAGI. This CDR3 is CASSYGLGAEQFF. DNA for the CDR3: TGTGCCAGCAGTTACGGTTTGGGGGCTGAGCAGTTCTTC.